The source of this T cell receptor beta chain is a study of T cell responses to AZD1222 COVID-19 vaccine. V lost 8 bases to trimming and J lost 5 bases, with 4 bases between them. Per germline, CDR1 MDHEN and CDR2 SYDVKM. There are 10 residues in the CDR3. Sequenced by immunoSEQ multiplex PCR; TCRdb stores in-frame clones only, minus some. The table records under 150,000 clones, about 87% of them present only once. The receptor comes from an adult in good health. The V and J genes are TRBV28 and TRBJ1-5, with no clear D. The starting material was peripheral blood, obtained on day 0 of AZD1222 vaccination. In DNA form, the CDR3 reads TGTGCCAGCGGAGATCAGCCCCAGCATTTT. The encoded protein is CASGDQPQHF.